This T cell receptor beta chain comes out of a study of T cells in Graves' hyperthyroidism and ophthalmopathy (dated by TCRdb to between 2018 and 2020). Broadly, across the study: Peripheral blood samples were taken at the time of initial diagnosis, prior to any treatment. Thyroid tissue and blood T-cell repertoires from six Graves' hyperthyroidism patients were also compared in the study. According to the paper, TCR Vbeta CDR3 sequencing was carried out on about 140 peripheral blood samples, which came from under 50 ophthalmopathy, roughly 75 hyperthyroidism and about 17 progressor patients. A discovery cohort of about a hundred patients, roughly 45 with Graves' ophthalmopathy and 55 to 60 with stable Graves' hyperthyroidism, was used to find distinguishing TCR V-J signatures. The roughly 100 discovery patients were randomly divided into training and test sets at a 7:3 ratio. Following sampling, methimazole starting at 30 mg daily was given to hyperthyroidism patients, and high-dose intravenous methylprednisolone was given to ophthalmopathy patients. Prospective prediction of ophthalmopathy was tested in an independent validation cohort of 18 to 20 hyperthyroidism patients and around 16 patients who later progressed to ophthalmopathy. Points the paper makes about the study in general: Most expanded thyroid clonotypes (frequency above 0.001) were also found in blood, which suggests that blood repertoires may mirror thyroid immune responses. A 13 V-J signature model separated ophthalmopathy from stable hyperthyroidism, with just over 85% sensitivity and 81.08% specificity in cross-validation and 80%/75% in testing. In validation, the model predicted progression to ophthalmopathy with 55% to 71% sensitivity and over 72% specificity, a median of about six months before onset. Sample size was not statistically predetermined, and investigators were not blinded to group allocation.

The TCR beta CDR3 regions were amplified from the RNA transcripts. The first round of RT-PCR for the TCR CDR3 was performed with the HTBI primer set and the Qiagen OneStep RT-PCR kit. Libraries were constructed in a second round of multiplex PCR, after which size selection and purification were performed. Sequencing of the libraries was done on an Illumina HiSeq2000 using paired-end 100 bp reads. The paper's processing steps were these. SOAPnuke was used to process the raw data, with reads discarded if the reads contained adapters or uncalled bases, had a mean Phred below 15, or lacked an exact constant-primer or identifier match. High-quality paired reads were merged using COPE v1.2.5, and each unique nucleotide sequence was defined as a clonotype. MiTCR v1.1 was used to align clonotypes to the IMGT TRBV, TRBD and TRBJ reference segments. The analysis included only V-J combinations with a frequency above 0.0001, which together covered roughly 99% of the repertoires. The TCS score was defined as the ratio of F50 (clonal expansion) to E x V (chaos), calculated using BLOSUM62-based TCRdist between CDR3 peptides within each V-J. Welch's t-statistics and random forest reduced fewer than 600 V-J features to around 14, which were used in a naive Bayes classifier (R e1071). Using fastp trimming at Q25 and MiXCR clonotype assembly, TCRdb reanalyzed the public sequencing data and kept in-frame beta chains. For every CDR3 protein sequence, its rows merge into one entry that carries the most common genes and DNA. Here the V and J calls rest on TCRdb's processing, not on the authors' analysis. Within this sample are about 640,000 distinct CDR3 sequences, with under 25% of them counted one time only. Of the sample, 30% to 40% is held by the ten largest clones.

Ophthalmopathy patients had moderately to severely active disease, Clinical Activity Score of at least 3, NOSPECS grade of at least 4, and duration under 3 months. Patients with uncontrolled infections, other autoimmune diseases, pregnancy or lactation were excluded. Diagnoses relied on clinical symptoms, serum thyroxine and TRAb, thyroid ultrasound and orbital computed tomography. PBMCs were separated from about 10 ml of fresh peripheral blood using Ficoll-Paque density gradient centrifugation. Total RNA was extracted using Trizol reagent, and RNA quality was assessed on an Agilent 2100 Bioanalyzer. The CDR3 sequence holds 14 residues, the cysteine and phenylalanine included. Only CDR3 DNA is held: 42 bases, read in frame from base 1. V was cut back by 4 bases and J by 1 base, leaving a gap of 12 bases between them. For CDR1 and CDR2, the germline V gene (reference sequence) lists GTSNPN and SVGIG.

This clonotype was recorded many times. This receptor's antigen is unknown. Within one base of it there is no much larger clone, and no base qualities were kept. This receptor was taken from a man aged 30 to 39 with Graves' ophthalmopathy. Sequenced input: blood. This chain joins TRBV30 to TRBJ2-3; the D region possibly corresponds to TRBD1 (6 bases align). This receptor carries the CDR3 CAWNNRVGTDTQYF. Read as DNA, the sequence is TGTGCCTGGAACAACAGGGTTGGCACAGATACGCAGTATTTT.